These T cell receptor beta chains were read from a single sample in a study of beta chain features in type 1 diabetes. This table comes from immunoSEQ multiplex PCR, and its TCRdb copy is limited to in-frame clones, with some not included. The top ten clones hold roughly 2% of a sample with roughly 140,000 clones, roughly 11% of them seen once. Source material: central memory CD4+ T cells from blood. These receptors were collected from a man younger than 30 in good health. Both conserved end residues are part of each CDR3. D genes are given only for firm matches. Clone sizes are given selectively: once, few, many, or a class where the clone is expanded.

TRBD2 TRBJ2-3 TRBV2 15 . CASTYLAGGQDTQYF TGTGCCAGCACCTACCTAGCGGGGGGGCAAGATACGCAGTATTTT
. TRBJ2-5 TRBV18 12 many CASSPVEETQYF TGTGCCAGCTCACCAGTTGAAGAGACCCAGTACTTC
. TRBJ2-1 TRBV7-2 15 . CASSLASTSVKKQFF TGTGCCAGCAGCTTAGCGTCGACATCTGTTAAGAAGCAGTTCTTC
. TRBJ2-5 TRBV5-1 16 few CASSLAGAQAGETQYF TGCGCCAGCAGCTTGGCCGGAGCGCAGGCAGGAGAGACCCAGTACTTC
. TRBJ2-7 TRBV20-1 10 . CSASLGEQYF TGCAGTGCTAGCCTTGGCGAGCAGTACTTC
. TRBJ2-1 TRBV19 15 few CASSIGISSYNEQFF TGTGCCAGTAGTATAGGGATTAGCTCCTACAATGAGCAGTTCTTC
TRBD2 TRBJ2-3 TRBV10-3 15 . CAIKGTSGNGDTQYF TGTGCCATCAAAGGGACTAGCGGCAACGGAGATACGCAGTATTTT
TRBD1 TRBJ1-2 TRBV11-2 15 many CASSEPDRGYYGYTF TGTGCCAGCAGCGAACCGGACAGGGGGTACTATGGCTACACCTTC
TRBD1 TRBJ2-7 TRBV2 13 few CASSEAGTGEQYF TGTGCCAGCAGTGAAGCGGGGACAGGCGAGCAGTACTTC
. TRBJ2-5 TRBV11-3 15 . CASSLKAGRGETQYF TGTGCCAGCAGCTTAAAGGCAGGGCGAGGGGAGACCCAGTACTTC
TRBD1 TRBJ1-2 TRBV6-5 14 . CASSDRARDYGYTF TGTGCCAGCAGTGACAGGGCTCGCGACTATGGCTACACCTTC
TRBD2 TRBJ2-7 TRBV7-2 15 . CASSPQAGSSYEQYF TGTGCCAGCAGCCCCCAAGCGGGGAGCTCCTACGAGCAGTACTTC
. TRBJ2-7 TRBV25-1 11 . CASSLAYEQYF TGTGCCAGCAGCTTGGCCTACGAGCAGTACTTC
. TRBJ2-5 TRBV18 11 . CASSQGETQYF TGTGCCAGCTCTCAAGGGGAGACCCAGTACTTC
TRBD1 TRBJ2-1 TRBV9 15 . CASSVYTRGRSEQFF TGTGCCAGCAGCGTATATACTAGGGGGCGGAGTGAGCAGTTCTTC
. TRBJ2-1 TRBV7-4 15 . CASSAQSATYNEQFF TGTGCCAGCAGCGCTCAGTCGGCAACATACAATGAGCAGTTCTTC
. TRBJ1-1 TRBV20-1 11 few CSANDNTEAFF TGCAGTGCTAACGATAACACTGAAGCTTTCTTT
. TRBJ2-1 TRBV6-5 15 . CASRELSRAYNEQFF TGTGCCAGCAGGGAGCTTTCTAGGGCCTACAATGAGCAGTTCTTC
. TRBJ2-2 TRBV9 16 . CASSSPPGKNTGELFF TGTGCCAGCAGCTCCCCGCCGGGGAAAAACACCGGGGAGCTGTTTTTT